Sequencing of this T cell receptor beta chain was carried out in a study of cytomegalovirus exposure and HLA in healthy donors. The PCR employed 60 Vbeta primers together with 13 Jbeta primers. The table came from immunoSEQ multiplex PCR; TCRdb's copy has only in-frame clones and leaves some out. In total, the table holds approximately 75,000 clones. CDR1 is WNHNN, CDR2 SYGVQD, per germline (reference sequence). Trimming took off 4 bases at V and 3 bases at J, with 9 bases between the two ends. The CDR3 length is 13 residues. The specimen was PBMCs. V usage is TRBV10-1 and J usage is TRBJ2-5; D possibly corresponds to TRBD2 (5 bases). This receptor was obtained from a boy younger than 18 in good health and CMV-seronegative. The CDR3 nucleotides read TGCGCCAGCAGTGCTAGCATCAAAGAGACCCAGTACTTC. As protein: CASSASIKETQYF.